This section outlines one TCR beta chain sequence together with its context. The antigen remains undetermined. Sequencing was performed with immunoSEQ multiplex PCR; in TCRdb, only in-frame clones are kept and a portion is missing. Of around 110,000 clones in the sample, approximately 90% were seen once. This sample stems from a study of PD-L1 blockade in urothelial cancer. Study-wide results and caveats: Patients who had durable benefit saw their tumor-associated blood clones expand more at 3 weeks.

Described time point: peripheral blood 6 weeks after treatment start. There were between 1 and 8 samples from each patient, taken pretreatment and on-treatment. The sequence derives from a man in his fifties or sixties with urothelial cancer. This specimen was PBMCs, taken around atezolizumab (anti-PD-L1) treatment.

The CDR3 protein is CAWSANLNQPQHF. For the CDR3, the DNA is TGTGCCTGGAGTGCCAATCTAAATCAGCCCCAGCATTTT. The chain joins TRBV30 to TRBJ1-5; D not certain. This CDR3 has 13 amino acids. Trimming shortened V by 1 base and J by 4 bases, and 8 bases separated the two germline ends. CDR1 and CDR2 from the germline V gene are GTSNPN and SVGIG (reference sequence). Combining the CDR3 with reference TRBV30 and TRBJ1-5 gives the whole variable domain SQTIHQWPATLVQPVGSPLSLECTVEGTSNPNLYWYRQAAGRGLQLLFYSVGIGQISSEVPQNLSASRPQDRQFILSSKKLLLSDSGFYLCAWSANLNQPQHFGDGTRLSIL.